This T cell receptor beta chain derives from a study of T-cell reconstitution after alpha-beta-depleted transplantation in children. This CDR3 comprises 17 residues. Germline lookup yields CDR1 LGHDT and CDR2 YNNKEL (reference sequence). With 0 bases clipped from V and 4 bases from J, the junction kept 6 bases outside the gene matches. As to this clonotype: The antigen remains unidentified.

Preparation of the TCRbeta library used unique molecular identifiers. TCRdb re-derived calls from the PCR reads in MiXCR, one entry per CDR3 protein. The sample carries about 210,000 distinct CDR3 sequences, approximately 15% recorded once. Study findings and constraints: Hyperexpanded clones declined; after one year, newly produced T cells mostly supplied diversity. For some patients, TCRbeta diversity was high at day 60 because of recipient T cells and thymic progenitors that survived. After transplant, at about two months, alpha-beta T cells were reportedly derived from several hundred expanded graft clones.

The chain couples TRBV3-1 to TRBJ2-1, with 10 bases lining up with TRBD2. This receptor was taken from a male patient aged 2-15 years who had a stem cell transplant for acute lymphoblastic leukemia, so the T cells may come from the graft donor. This material consisted of PBMCs, mostly from graft donor cells, taken 360 days after TCRalphabeta/CD19-depleted stem cell transplant. The chain's CDR3 is CASSQDGVAGGYNEQFF. CDR3 DNA sequence: TGTGCCAGCAGCCAAGATGGGGTAGCGGGGGGTTACAATGAGCAGTTCTTC.